This T cell receptor beta chain was captured by sequencing in a study of blood T cell repertoires in COVID-19. This clone is a singleton in its sample. In the authors' methods: Cell counts per sample came from amplifying reference gene primers. TCRdb's copy holds only in-frame clones and misses some; the assay was immunoSEQ multiplex PCR. The V and J calls and clone size were taken over from that table, and D and trimming were inferred from the DNA. Here the sample spans about 190,000 clones, over 75% being singletons. Germline-derived CDR1 and CDR2 are SGHTA and FQGNSA. Trimming stripped 5 bases from V and 7 bases from J, with 15 bases between. The CDR3 consists of 13 residues.

The receptor's source is a woman between 35 and 50 years old who had recovered from COVID-19. V usage is TRBV7-2 and J usage is TRBJ2-7; D unclear. Material for sequencing was peripheral blood. The DNA for the CDR3 is TGTGCCAGCAGCCCACTCACTACGGCGGAGCAGTACTTC. As protein: CASSPLTTAEQYF.